Following are 14 T cell receptor beta chains from one sample sequenced in a study of beta chain features in type 1 diabetes. Study outcomes and limitations: There was a moderate but significant shortening of TCRB CDR3s in all four CD4+ subsets of Type 1 diabetes patients.

Antigens of these TCRs are unknown. The isolated RNA, all of it, was reverse transcribed, so expressed TCRB transcripts were what got sequenced. The assay was immunoSEQ multiplex PCR, and TCRdb's table has in-frame clones only and misses some. The sample yields 120,000 to 150,000 clones, about 13% seen once. Sequencing input: central memory CD4+ T cells from blood. The receptor source for this set is a young man with type 1 diabetes.

This clone was picked up many times. V and J are TRBV4-1 and TRBJ2-7, with 10 bases identical to TRBD1. CDR1 MGHRA and CDR2 YSYEKL come from the germline V gene. Unmatched junction bases numbered 9, after V lost 0 bases and J lost 4 bases. CDR3 size: 17 residues. The CDR3 nucleotides are TGCGCCAGCAGCCAAGACCCAGGACAGGGGGTGACATACGAGCAGTACTTC. It translates to CASSQDPGQGVTYEQYF.

J is TRBJ2-1 and V is TRBV28; D unclear. CDR3 size: 12 residues. Trimming pared 6 bases from V and 9 bases from J, leaving 12 bases between. Germline V CDR1 and CDR2: MDHEN, SYDVKM. CDR3 in DNA: TGTGCCAGCAGCCGAAGCAGGAGTGAGCAGTTCTTC. Encoded protein: CASSRSRSEQFF.

This clone was seen more than once but under ten times. The chain recombines TRBV5-1 with TRBJ2-3; 8 bases are a match to TRBD2. Germline V CDR1 and CDR2: SGHRS, YFSETQ. CDR3 length: 14 amino acids. J lost 1 base, V lost 7 bases, and 5 bases had no gene match. CDR3 protein: CASRSGGRTDTQYF. The CDR3 DNA reads TGCGCCAGCCGGAGCGGGGGCCGCACAGATACGCAGTATTTT.

This clone occurred many times. The gene calls are TRBV6-5 and TRBJ2-1; TRBD1 matches at 9 bases. This CDR3 region has 14 residues. Germline lookup yields CDR1 MNHEY and CDR2 SVGAGI. Germline trimming cut 2 bases from V and 12 bases from J; bases unmatched to any gene: 8. DNA for the CDR3: TGTGCCAGCAGTTACACGACAGGGGGATTGGGGCAGTTCTTC. It translates to CASSYTTGGLGQFF.

V and J are TRBV9 and TRBJ2-1, with a tentative D call TRBD2 (7 bases). The CDR3 is 17 residues long. Looked up from germline, CDR1 is SGDLS and CDR2 is YYNGEE. V was trimmed by 0 bases and J by 7 bases, leaving 20 bases between them. The CDR3 reads CASSVGPGGLSGNEQFF. CDR3 sequence (DNA): TGTGCCAGCAGCGTAGGGCCCGGGGGGCTCTCGGGAAATGAGCAGTTCTTC.

A remark on this clone: This may be a read error, as it is one base from a much larger clone. The chain links TRBV2 to TRBJ2-7; 11 nucleotides align to TRBD1. J lost 3 bases, V lost 6 bases, and 1 base had no gene match. This CDR3 spans 13 amino acids. From germline, CDR1 is SNHLY and CDR2 FYNNEI. The CDR3 nucleotides read TGTGCCAGCAGGGGGACAGGGGGCTACGAGCAGTACTTC. Its protein product is CASRGTGGYEQYF. Using reference TRBV2 and TRBJ2-7 for the parts outside the CDR3, the full variable domain is EPEVTQTPSHQVTQMGQEVILRCVPISNHLYFYWYRQILGQKVEFLVSFYNNEISEKSEIFDDQFSVERPDGSNFTLKIRSTKLEDSAMYFCASRGTGGYEQYFGPGTRLTVT.

The gene calls are TRBV9 and TRBJ2-3, with a possible D match to TRBD2 (5 bases). Between the trimmed V and J ends, which lost 0 bases and 5 bases, there was a span of 19 bases. This CDR3 is built from 17 residues. The V gene's germline CDR1 is SGDLS and CDR2 YYNGEE. Here the CDR3 reads CASSVEGAAEVIDTQYF. The CDR3 DNA sequence: TGTGCCAGCAGCGTAGAAGGAGCAGCGGAGGTAATAGATACGCAGTATTTT.

Remarks on this clone: The same CDR3 also results from other DNA sequences found in this sample. The CDR3, as DNA: TGTGCCAGCAGTTCGACAGGGAGGGCTTTCTTT. Its translation is CASSSTGRAFF. V gene TRBV6-5 combines with J gene TRBJ1-1; 7 bases align to TRBD1. The junction had 4 bases not matched to a gene; V was cut back by 4 bases and J by 11 bases. The CDR3 loop spans 11 amino acids. Germline V gene lookup returns CDR1 MNHEY and CDR2 SVGAGI.

The V gene is TRBV25-1, the J gene TRBJ1-1; perhaps TRBD1 as D (6 bases). The germline V gene encodes CDR1 MGHDK and CDR2 SYGVNS. Trimming removed 5 bases from V and 3 bases from J, with 16 bases in between. CDR3 length equals 15 residues. The CDR3 nucleotides read TGTGCCAGCAGTCTCCTACAGGGAGATGACACTGAAGCTTTCTTT. It specifies CASSLLQGDDTEAFF.

J is TRBJ1-2 and V is TRBV9; D may be TRBD1 (5 bases). Trimming cost V 3 bases and J 0 bases, with 9 bases left between them. The CDR3 has 14 residues. Germline CDR1 is SGDLS and CDR2 is YYNGEE. The CDR3 reads CASSAGTANYGYTF. The CDR3 nucleotides read TGTGCCAGCAGCGCCGGGACGGCTAACTATGGCTACACCTTC.

This clone was detected a few times. This rearrangement joins TRBV2 to TRBJ2-6; D might be TRBD2 (5 bases). The CDR3 spans 13 residues. The germline V gene has CDR1 SNHLY and CDR2 FYNNEI. The V gene lost 6 bases and the J gene lost 4 bases, with 7 bases spanning the gap. CDR3 sequence (DNA): TGTGCCAGCAGGAGGGAAGGGGCCAACGTCCTGACTTTC. Amino acids: CASRREGANVLTF.

The table lists this clone with a few counts. The chain couples TRBV5-1 to TRBJ2-3; 8 positions agree with TRBD1. With 4 bases clipped from V and 3 bases from J, the junction kept 7 bases outside the gene matches. CDR3 size: 15 residues. CDR1 and CDR2 (germline): SGHRS, YFSETQ. CDR3 sequence: CASSPGQEGTDTQYF. CDR3 bases: TGCGCCAGCAGCCCGGGACAGGAGGGGACAGATACGCAGTATTTT. Full variable domain (rest looked up from reference TRBV5-1 and TRBJ2-3): KAGVTQTPRYLIKTRGQQVTLSCSPISGHRSVSWYQQTPGQGLQFLFEYFSETQRNKGNFPGRFSGRQFSNSRSEMNVSTLELGDSALYLCASSPGQEGTDTQYFGPGTRLTVL.

The V gene is TRBV9, the J gene TRBJ2-1; 9 bases line up with TRBD1. This CDR3 region has 16 residues. J lost 2 bases, V lost 0 bases, and 3 bases had no gene match. Germline V gene data show CDR1 as SGDLS and CDR2 as YYNGEE. The DNA of the CDR3 is TGTGCCAGCAGCGTAGGGACAGGGGCTACCTACAATGAGCAGTTCTTC. As protein: CASSVGTGATYNEQFF.

Many counts were recorded for this clone. Other DNA sequences in this specimen translate into the identical CDR3. The V gene is TRBV7-9, the J gene TRBJ2-3; tentatively, D is TRBD1 (5 bases). With 4 bases removed from V and 2 bases from J, the gap between germline ends came to 10 bases. The CDR3 is 14 amino acids. Germline CDR1 and CDR2: SEHNR and FQNEAQ (reference sequence). For the CDR3, the DNA is TGTGCCAGCAGCTCGTCGACAGTCACAGATACGCAGTATTTT. As protein: CASSSSTVTDTQYF. Full variable domain (remainder filled in from reference TRBV7-9 and TRBJ2-3): DTGVSQNPRHKITKRGQNVTFRCDPISEHNRLYWYRQTLGQGPEFLTYFQNEAQLEKSRLLSDRFSAERPKGSFSTLEIQRTEQGDSAMYLCASSSSTVTDTQYFGPGTRLTVL.